This is a list of T cell receptor beta chains from one sample in a study of cytomegalovirus exposure and HLA in healthy donors. Assay used: immunoSEQ multiplex PCR; TCRdb lists only in-frame clones, some missing. The sample lists under 200,000 clones; 65% to 80% were seen once. Sequencing was carried out using PBMCs. The receptors shown here come from a woman between 35 and 50 years old in good health and CMV-seropositive. Both conserved end residues are part of each CDR3. D genes are given only for firm matches. For some rows the clone size is stated as once, few or many, or as a class when expanded; others skip it.

- | TRBD2 | TRBJ2-1 | TRBV7-8 | 16 | TGTGCCAGCAGCTTATTTAGCGGGGGGGCCTTGATTGAGCAGTTCTTC | CASSLFSGGALIEQFF
- | TRBD1 | TRBJ1-1 | TRBV5-1 | 17 | TGCGCCAGCAGCTCGGGACAGGGGGCCCGCCGAGACACTGAAGCTTTCTTT | CASSSGQGARRDTEAFF
few | - | TRBJ2-7 | TRBV4-3 | 15 | TGCGCCAGCAGCCGAGACAGGTACAGATCCTACGAGCAGTACTTC | CASSRDRYRSYEQYF
- | TRBD1 | TRBJ2-7 | TRBV25-1 | 15 | TGTGCCAGCAGTGAACCAGGGGGCTCCGCTCTCGAGCAGTACTTC | CASSEPGGSALEQYF
- | - | TRBJ1-2 | TRBV5-6 | 13 | TGTGCCAGCAGCTTGGCGGTGAACTATGGCTACACCTTC | CASSLAVNYGYTF
- | TRBD2 | TRBJ2-4 | TRBV12-5 | 17 | TGTGCTAGTTCTCAAACTTCGGGAGGGCCTGTTCGAGACATTCAGTACTTC | CASSQTSGGPVRDIQYF
- | TRBD1 | TRBJ2-3 | TRBV10-1 | 14 | TGCGCCAGCAGTCTTGGACAGGGGACAGATACGCAGTATTTT | CASSLGQGTDTQYF
once | - | TRBJ2-7 | TRBV5-4 | 15 | TGTGCCAGCAGCTCCCAAACGACTAGTCCCTACGAGCAGTACTTC | CASSSQTTSPYEQYF
- | - | TRBJ1-3 | TRBV7-9 | 13 | TGTGCCAGCAGCCTGGGGGGGGCGGACACCATATATTTT | CASSLGGADTIYF
- | TRBD1 | TRBJ2-7 | TRBV11-2 | 15 | TGTGCCAGCAGCACGGGACAGGGGGTAAACTACGAGCAGTACTTC | CASSTGQGVNYEQYF
- | TRBD1 | TRBJ1-2 | TRBV6-5 | 15 | TGTGCCAGCAGTTACTCGGACAGGCGGCACTATGGCTACACCTTC | CASSYSDRRHYGYTF
- | - | TRBJ2-3 | TRBV9 | 14 | TGTGCCAGCAGCGTAGCTACTCGGACAGATACGCAGTATTTT | CASSVATRTDTQYF
- | - | TRBJ1-5 | TRBV28 | 14 | TGTGCCAGCAGTTTATGGGGGGCAAGTCAGCCCCAGCATTTT | CASSLWGASQPQHF
- | - | TRBJ2-7 | TRBV25-1 | 14 | TGTGCCAGCAGGGCGGGACGAGGAGGAAACGAGCAGTACTTC | CASRAGRGGNEQYF
once | TRBD1 | TRBJ2-2 | TRBV15 | 17 | TGTGCCACCAGCAGAGCCCTGGACAGGGGAGGAACCGGGGAGCTGTTTTTT | CATSRALDRGGTGELFF
few | TRBD1 | TRBJ1-3 | TRBV4-3 | 16 | TGCGCCAGCAGCTATGGGCGGACAGGGTCTGGAAACACCATATATTTT | CASSYGRTGSGNTIYF
- | TRBD1 | TRBJ2-5 | TRBV5-1 | 14 | TGCGCCAGCAGCCCGGGGACAGGTCAAGAGACCCAGTACTTC | CASSPGTGQETQYF
- | TRBD1 | TRBJ2-7 | TRBV30 | 14 | TGTGCCTGGAAACTCGGACAGGGGCTCTACGAGCAGTACTTC | CAWKLGQGLYEQYF
- | - | TRBJ2-3 | TRBV2 | 13 | TGTGCCAGCAGTCCCCTCTCGGCGGAGGAGGGGTATTTT | CASSPLSAEEGYF
- | TRBD1 | TRBJ1-1 | TRBV5-1 | 14 | TGCGCCAGCAGCTTTTTGGACAGGATAACTGAAGCTTTCTTT | CASSFLDRITEAFF
- | - | TRBJ1-2 | TRBV30 | 12 | TGTGCCTGGACGGGGTCTAACTATGGCTACACCTTC | CAWTGSNYGYTF
once | - | TRBJ1-4 | TRBV2 | 13 | TGTGCCACCCTAGTTGCAACTAATGAAAAACTGTTTTTT | CATLVATNEKLFF
- | TRBD2 | TRBJ2-5 | TRBV4-3 | 17 | TGCGCCAGCAGCCAAGATTATGATGGGGGGGTAAGGGAGACCCAGTACTTC | CASSQDYDGGVRETQYF
- | TRBD1 | TRBJ1-2 | TRBV6-5 | 14 | TGTGCCAGCAGTTACTCGGGGCAGGGGGGCGGCTACACCTTC | CASSYSGQGGGYTF
- | - | TRBJ1-1 | TRBV5-4 | 13 | TGTGCCAGCGGGCCGTCATCCGACACTGAAGCTTTCTTT | CASGPSSDTEAFF
- | TRBD1 | TRBJ2-5 | TRBV7-9 | 17 | TGTGCCAGCAGCTTAGGCACCGGGACAGGGGGCGCGGAGACCCAGTACTTC | CASSLGTGTGGAETQYF
- | - | TRBJ2-3 | TRBV19 | 14 | TGTGCCAGTAGTCTCGGACAGAGCACATATACGCAGTATTTT | CASSLGQSTYTQYF
- | - | TRBJ2-7 | TRBV5-1 | 18 | TGCGCCAGCAGCTTGGCCGCTTCCGGCGGCGGTGCGACCTACGAGCAGTACTTC | CASSLAASGGGATYEQYF
- | TRBD1 | TRBJ1-5 | TRBV28 | 16 | TGTGCCAGCAGTCCAAGGACAGGGGTGGGCAATCAGCCCCAGCATTTT | CASSPRTGVGNQPQHF
- | - | TRBJ1-2 | TRBV7-2 | 14 | TGTGCCAGCAGCTTTGACAGGACTAACTATGGCTACACCTTC | CASSFDRTNYGYTF
- | - | TRBJ1-4 | TRBV4-3 | 17 | TGCGCCAGCAGCCAAAGGGGGGGTCGGGCAACTAATGAAAAACTGTTTTTT | CASSQRGGRATNEKLFF
- | - | TRBJ2-1 | TRBV6-5 | 15 | TGTGCCAGCATTGGGGGGAGTGCGGGGTACAATGAGCAGTTCTTC | CASIGGSAGYNEQFF
- | TRBD2 | TRBJ2-7 | TRBV6-5 | 15 | TGTGCCAGCAGTTACTCAGGCGGGAGCTCCTACGAGCAGTACTTC | CASSYSGGSSYEQYF
- | - | TRBJ1-2 | TRBV15 | 17 | TGTGCCACCAGCAGAGTAGGAAAAGAGGGCACTAACTATGGCTACACCTTC | CATSRVGKEGTNYGYTF
once | - | TRBJ1-1 | TRBV7-2 | 16 | TGTGCCAGCAGCCTTAGAAACTTGGGGGCGGGCACTGAAGCTTTCTTT | CASSLRNLGAGTEAFF
- | TRBD1 | TRBJ2-1 | TRBV7-9 | 15 | TGTGCCAGCAGCGATCTACAGGGGCTTCTGAATGGGCAGTTCTTC | CASSDLQGLLNGQFF
- | TRBD1 | TRBJ2-3 | TRBV13 | 15 | TGTGCCAGCAGGAAGACAGGGGGGAGAACAGATACGCAGTATTTT | CASRKTGGRTDTQYF
- | - | TRBJ1-1 | TRBV7-9 | 13 | TGTGCCAGCAGCTCTTGGACTTTACCTGAAGCTTTCTTT | CASSSWTLPEAFF
- | TRBD2 | TRBJ2-5 | TRBV19 | 14 | TGTGCCAGTAGTCCTGGGACTAGCAGGGGGACCCAGTACTTC | CASSPGTSRGTQYF
- | TRBD1 | TRBJ1-2 | TRBV19 | 14 | TGTGCCAGTAGTATCGGACAGGGGCGCTATGGCTACACCTTC | CASSIGQGRYGYTF
- | - | TRBJ2-3 | TRBV10-2 | 13 | TGCGCCAGCAGACCGGCGGGGACAGATACGCAGTATTTT | CASRPAGTDTQYF
few | TRBD1 | TRBJ2-3 | TRBV6-1 | 15 | TGTGCCAGCAGGACAGGGTTTGGGAACACAGATACGCAGTATTTT | CASRTGFGNTDTQYF